This T cell receptor (beta chain) was sequenced in a study of shared clonotypes between healthy human individuals. Study outcomes and limitations: Naive subsets usually exceeded memory subsets in estimated richness.

As concerns this clone: The antigen is undetermined.

Study donors comprised healthy, HIV-negative adults devoid of recent acute infection or vaccination. Memory CD4+ cells were the fraction left after CD45RA+ naive selection. Unmatched junction bases numbered 4, after V lost 3 bases and J lost 8 bases. Germline CDR1 is MRHNA and CDR2 is SNTAGT. The CDR3 consists of 13 residues. Authors' methods: ImmunoSEQ yielded junction-only sequences lacking quality scores, so filtering differed. TCRdb's table, derived via immunoSEQ multiplex PCR, lists solely in-frame clones and lacks some. D and trimming were read from the DNA, whereas the V and J calls and clone size are those reported in that table. The sample holds about 1 million clones, approximately 76% seen once.

The TCR sequence derives from a man aged 18 to 30 in good health. The sample comprised memory CD4+ T cells sorted from blood. Subset meaning: CD45RA-negative fraction. The V call is TRBV6-4, the J call TRBJ2-1; 7 nucleotides align to TRBD1. CDR3 nucleotides: TGTGCCAGCAGTGAGGAAGGGGGCGATGAGCAGTTCTTC. It yields the protein CASSEEGGDEQFF.